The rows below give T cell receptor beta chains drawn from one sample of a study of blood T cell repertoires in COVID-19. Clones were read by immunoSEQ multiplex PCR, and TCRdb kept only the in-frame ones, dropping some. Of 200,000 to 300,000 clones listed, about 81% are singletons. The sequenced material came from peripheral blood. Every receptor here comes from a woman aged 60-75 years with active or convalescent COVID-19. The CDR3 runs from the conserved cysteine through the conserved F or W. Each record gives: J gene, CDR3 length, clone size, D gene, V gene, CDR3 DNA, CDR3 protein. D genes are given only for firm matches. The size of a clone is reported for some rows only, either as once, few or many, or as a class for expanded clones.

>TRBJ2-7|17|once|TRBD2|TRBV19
TGTGCCAGTAGTGCAGCCTGGACTAGCGGGCGCCGGGACGAGCAGTACTTC
CASSAAWTSGRRDEQYF
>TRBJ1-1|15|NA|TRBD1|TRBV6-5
TGTGCCAGCAGTTACGGGACAGGGGTGAACACTGAAGCTTTCTTT
CASSYGTGVNTEAFF
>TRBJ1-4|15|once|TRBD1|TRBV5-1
TGCGCCAGCAGCTTGGTGGGACAGGGTTATGAAAAACTGTTTTTT
CASSLVGQGYEKLFF
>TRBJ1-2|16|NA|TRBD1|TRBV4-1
TGCGCCAGCAGCCGCCCAGGGACAGGGAGTAGCTATGGCTACACCTTC
CASSRPGTGSSYGYTF
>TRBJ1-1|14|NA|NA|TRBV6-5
TGTGCCAGCATCCCGGTAGGGGTGAAAGCTGAAGCTTTCTTT
CASIPVGVKAEAFF
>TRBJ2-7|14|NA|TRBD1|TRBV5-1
TGCGCCAGCAGCTTACCAGGGGGTCCCTACGAGCAGTACTTC
CASSLPGGPYEQYF
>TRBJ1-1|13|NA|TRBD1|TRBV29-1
TGCAGCGTAACAGGGGGCCTAGTGAATGAAGCTTTCTTT
CSVTGGLVNEAFF
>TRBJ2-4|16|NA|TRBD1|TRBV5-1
TGCGCCAGCAGCTTGGCGGGACAGTTTATCGGAAACATTCAGTACTTC
CASSLAGQFIGNIQYF
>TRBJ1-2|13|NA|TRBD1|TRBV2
TGTGCCAGCAGGCCGGACAGGGGCTATGGCTACACCTTC
CASRPDRGYGYTF
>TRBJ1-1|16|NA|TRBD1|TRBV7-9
TGTGCCAGCAGCTTAGAAAGGGGGCGAAGTGGGACTGAAGCTTTCTTT
CASSLERGRSGTEAFF
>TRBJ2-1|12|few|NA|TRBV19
TGTGCCACCGTGTCCCTTTACAATGAGCAGTTCTTC
CATVSLYNEQFF
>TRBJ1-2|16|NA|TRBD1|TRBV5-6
TGTGCCAGCAGTCCAGCCGGGACAGGGGGCAACTATGGCTACACCTTC
CASSPAGTGGNYGYTF
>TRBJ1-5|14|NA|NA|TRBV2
TGTGCCAGCAGTGACGTATCGAGCAATCAGCCCCAGCATTTT
CASSDVSSNQPQHF
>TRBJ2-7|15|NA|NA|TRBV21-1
TGTGCCAGCAGTTCCAGGGACTCTCGCTCCTACGAGCAGTACTTC
CASSSRDSRSYEQYF
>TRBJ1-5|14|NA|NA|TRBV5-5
TGTGCCAGCAGCTTGGGCATCCAAAGCCGGCCCCAGCATTTT
CASSLGIQSRPQHF
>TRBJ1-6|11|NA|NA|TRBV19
TGTGCCAGTAGTATACCAGGGACCCTCCACTTT
CASSIPGTLHF
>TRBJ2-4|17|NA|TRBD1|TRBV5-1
TGCGCCAGCAGCTTGGGCCACAGGGGATTCCCACAAAACATTCAGTACTTC
CASSLGHRGFPQNIQYF
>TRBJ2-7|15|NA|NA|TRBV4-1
TGCGCCAGCAGCCAAGGTTTTGGGAGCTCCTACGAGCAGTACTTC
CASSQGFGSSYEQYF
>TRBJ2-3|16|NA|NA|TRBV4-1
TGCGCCAGCAGCCAAGTTGGGGGGGCCTCGGGAGATACGCAGTATTTT
CASSQVGGASGDTQYF
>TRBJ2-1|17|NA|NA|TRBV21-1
TGTGCCAGCAGCAAAAGGGAAGGACAGGGGGGGAGCAATGAGCAGTTCTTC
CASSKREGQGGSNEQFF
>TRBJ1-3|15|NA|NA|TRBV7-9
TGTGCCAGCAGCTTAGTTCCCAGCTCTGGAAACACCATATATTTT
CASSLVPSSGNTIYF
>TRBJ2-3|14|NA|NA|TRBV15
TGTGCCACCAGCAGAGGGCAGTACACAGATACGCAGTATTTT
CATSRGQYTDTQYF
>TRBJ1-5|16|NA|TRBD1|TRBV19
TGTGCCAGTAGGGCAGGGGGCGCCTGGGGCAATCAGCCCCAGCATTTT
CASRAGGAWGNQPQHF
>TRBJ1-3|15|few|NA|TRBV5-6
TGTGCCAGCAGCTTTTATGGCACAGGACAAAACACCATATATTTT
CASSFYGTGQNTIYF
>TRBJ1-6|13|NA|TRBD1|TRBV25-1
TGTGCCAGCAGTGAATATGGGGACAGGGCCCTCCACTTT
CASSEYGDRALHF
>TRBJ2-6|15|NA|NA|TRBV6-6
TGTGCCAGCTCCCCAGTGATCTCTGGGGCCAACGTCCTGACTTTC
CASSPVISGANVLTF
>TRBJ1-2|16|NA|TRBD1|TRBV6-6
TGTGCCAGCAGTATTGGGACAGGACAATTAGCTCTCGGCTACACCTTC
CASSIGTGQLALGYTF
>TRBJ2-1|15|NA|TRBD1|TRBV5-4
TGTGCCAGCAGCCCCCGGGACAGGGGATACAATGAGCAGTTCTTC
CASSPRDRGYNEQFF
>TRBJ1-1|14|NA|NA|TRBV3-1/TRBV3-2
TGTGCCAGCAGCCAGTATTCACAGAACACTGAAGCTTTCTTT
CASSQYSQNTEAFF
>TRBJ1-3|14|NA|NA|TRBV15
TGTGCCACCAGCAGAGACCCCACTCCGGACACCATATATTTT
CATSRDPTPDTIYF
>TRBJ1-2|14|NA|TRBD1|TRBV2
TGTGCCAGCAGTGAAGCGGCAGGGGGAAATGGCTACACCTTC
CASSEAAGGNGYTF
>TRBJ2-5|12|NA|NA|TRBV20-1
TGCAGTGCTAGTAGGCTAGTCGAGACCCAGTACTTC
CSASRLVETQYF
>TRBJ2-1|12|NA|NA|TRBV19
TGTGCCAGTAGTATACAGGGTCGTGAGCAGTTCTTC
CASSIQGREQFF
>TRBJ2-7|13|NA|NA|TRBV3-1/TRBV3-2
TGTGCCAGCAGCTCCCAGCTAGCCCACGAGCAGTACTTC
CASSSQLAHEQYF
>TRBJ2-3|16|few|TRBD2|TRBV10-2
TGCGCCAGCAGTATTCTGGCTAGCGGGGGCACAGATACGCAGTATTTT
CASSILASGGTDTQYF
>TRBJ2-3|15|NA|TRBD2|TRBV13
TGTGCCAGCAGCCCGGGACTAGCGGGGAAGGGTACGCAGTATTTT
CASSPGLAGKGTQYF
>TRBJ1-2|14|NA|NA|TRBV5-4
TGTGCCAGCAGGCCCCCAGGGCCGAACTATGGCTACACCTTC
CASRPPGPNYGYTF
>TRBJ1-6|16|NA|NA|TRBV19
TGTGCCAGTAGTCTCCTCCGGCTTGTTGACGGGTCACCCCTCCACTTT
CASSLLRLVDGSPLHF
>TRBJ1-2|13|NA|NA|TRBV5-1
TGCGCCAGCTCGGAGGAAGGGATCTATGGCTACACCTTC
CASSEEGIYGYTF
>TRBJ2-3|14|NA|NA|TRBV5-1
TGCGCCAGCAGCATCGGTCTTCCCCCAGATACGCAGTATTTT
CASSIGLPPDTQYF
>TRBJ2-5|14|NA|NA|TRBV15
TGTGCCACCAGCAGAGATCTTGTCCAAGAGACCCAGTACTTC
CATSRDLVQETQYF
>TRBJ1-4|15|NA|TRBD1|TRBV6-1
TGTGCCAGCAGTGAAGTCAGGGGGGCTAATGAAAAACTGTTTTTT
CASSEVRGANEKLFF
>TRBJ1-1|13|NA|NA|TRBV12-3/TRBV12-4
TGTGCCAGCATTGGGGGGGCGGTCACTGAAGCTTTCTTT
CASIGGAVTEAFF
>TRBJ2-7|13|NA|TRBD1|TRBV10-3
TGTGCCATCACCCCGACAGGGGAACACGAGCAGTACTTC
CAITPTGEHEQYF
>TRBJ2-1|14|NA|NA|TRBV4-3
TGCGCCAGCAGCCAAGAACTTATCTACAATGAGCAGTTCTTC
CASSQELIYNEQFF
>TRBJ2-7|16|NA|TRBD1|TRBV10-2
TGCGCCAGCAGTGAGGGGGCCGGGACAGGGGATTACGAGCAGTACTTC
CASSEGAGTGDYEQYF
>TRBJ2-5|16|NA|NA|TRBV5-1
TGCGCCAGCAGCTTGGGCGGGACAGTCAAACCAGAGACCCAGTACTTC
CASSLGGTVKPETQYF
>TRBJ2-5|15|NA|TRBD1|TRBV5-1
TGCGCCAGCAGCTCCCGGACAGGGGGAGGAGAGACCCAGTACTTC
CASSSRTGGGETQYF